The 24 T cell receptor beta chains below come from one sample, sequenced in a study of blood T cell repertoires in COVID-19. Sequencing was performed with immunoSEQ multiplex PCR; in TCRdb, only in-frame clones are kept and a portion is missing. Of more than 70,000 clones detected, less than 85% appear once; the ten largest clones hold about 9.3%. The sequencing input was peripheral blood. Receptor source: a woman between 65 and 79 years old with acute or convalescent COVID-19.

V is TRBV10-3 and J is TRBJ2-2, with 8 nucleotides matching TRBD2. Germline V gene sequence: CDR1 ENHRY, CDR2 SYGVKD. Trimming removed 10 bases from V and 0 bases from J; junction bases left unmatched: 13. This CDR3 comprises 17 residues. DNA of the CDR3: TGTGCCACCACGGCTAGCGGGCGAGATCCGAACACCGGGGAGCTGTTTTTT. Residues: CATTASGRDPNTGELFF.

The chain is built from TRBV5-4 and TRBJ2-1, with TRBD1 matching 7 bases. Germline V CDR1 and CDR2: SGHNT, YYREEE (reference sequence). The CDR3 runs to 14 residues. Trimming took 0 bases from V and 6 from J; bases not matched to a gene: 3. The CDR3 loop is CASSLGGQVNEQFF. The CDR3 DNA reads as TGTGCCAGCAGCTTGGGAGGACAGGTCAATGAGCAGTTCTTC.

V gene TRBV5-4 combines with J gene TRBJ1-4, with 8 bases matching TRBD1. V shed 4 bases and J 4 bases; nucleotides not matched to a gene: 6. The CDR3 length is 15 residues. CDR1 is SGHNT, CDR2 YYREEE, per germline (reference sequence). CDR3 nucleotides: TGTGCCAGCAGCCTACAGGGGGGCGGTAATGAAAAACTGTTTTTT. Translating it yields CASSLQGGGNEKLFF.

The V gene is TRBV18, the J gene TRBJ1-4; D remains unclear. This CDR3 is 14 amino acids long. The V gene lost 1 base and the J gene lost 4 bases, with 7 bases spanning the gap. CDR1 KGHSH and CDR2 LQKENI come from the germline V gene. The chain's CDR3 is CASSPRGGNEKLFF. CDR3 nucleotide sequence: TGTGCCAGCTCACCACGAGGAGGTAATGAAAAACTGTTTTTT. The whole variable domain, filled in from reference TRBV18 and TRBJ1-4, reads NAGVMQNPRHLVRRRGQEARLRCSPMKGHSHVYWYRQLPEEGLKFMVYLQKENIIDESGMPKERFSAEFPKEGPSILRIQQVVRGDSAAYFCASSPRGGNEKLFFGSGTQLSVL.

This clone was counted between two and nine times. The chain couples TRBV2 to TRBJ2-6; D perhaps matches TRBD2 (5 bases). Trimming left V 4 bases short and J 4 bases short, with 11 bases between. Per the germline V gene, CDR1 is SNHLY and CDR2 is FYNNEI. The CDR3 has 15 amino acids. CDR3 sequence (DNA): TGTGCCAGCAGTGGGCTAGCTGCCGGGGCCAACGTCCTGACTTTC. Protein: CASSGLAAGANVLTF.

The rearrangement links TRBV7-2 to TRBJ1-2; TRBD1 matches 9 bases. From germline, CDR1 is SGHTA and CDR2 FQGNSA. This CDR3 has 17 amino acids. V dropped 3 bases and J dropped 6; count of bases not matched to a gene: 14. The CDR3 bases are TGTGCCAGCAGCTTGAATCTCCTAGGGACAGGGAGCGATGGCTACACCTTC. The encoded protein is CASSLNLLGTGSDGYTF.

The chain couples TRBV5-1 to TRBJ2-3; TRBD2 aligns across 15 bases. CDR3 length equals 16 residues. V was pared by 4 bases and J by 7 bases, with 7 bases of the junction left unmatched. Per germline, CDR1 SGHRS and CDR2 YFSETQ. The CDR3 DNA sequence: TGCGCCAGCAGCCCTGGGACTAGCGGGGGGATAAATACGCAGTATTTT. This codes for CASSPGTSGGINTQYF.

This sequence joins TRBV5-6 and TRBJ1-3, with D possibly matching TRBD1 (5 bases). The CDR3 has 17 residues. The V end lost 5 bases, the J end lost 1 base, and 19 bases lay between the germline ends. The germline CDR1 and CDR2 sequences are SGHDT and YYEEEE. The CDR3 DNA reads as TGTGCCAGCAGTCCTTCGGGGGGTTACCGATCTGGAAACACCATATATTTT. Translation: CASSPSGGYRSGNTIYF.

The chain recombines TRBV6-5 with TRBJ1-3, with TRBD1 matching over 7 bases. The CDR3 runs to 14 residues. Germline V gives CDR1 MNHEY, CDR2 SVGAGI. V trimming: 6 bases; J trimming: 2 bases; junction bases outside the gene matches: 4. The CDR3 here is CASSPQGAGNTIYF. The CDR3 DNA is TGTGCCAGCAGCCCCCAGGGGGCTGGAAACACCATATATTTT.

This chain links TRBV14 with TRBJ1-6, with TRBD1 identical over 7 bases. Trimming cost V 4 bases and J 0 bases; bases outside gene matches: 3. The CDR3 sequence is 16 residues long. Germline CDR1 SGHDN, CDR2 FVKESK. CDR3 nucleotide sequence: TGTGCCAGCAGCCCAGGGGGGAGCTCCTATAATTCACCCCTCCACTTT. It codes for CASSPGGSSYNSPLHF.

This clone has only a few counts. The V call is TRBV10-2, the J call TRBJ2-5; 8 bases line up with TRBD2. The CDR3 is 15 amino acids. Losses at the gene ends were 4 bases for V and 4 bases for J; bases not matched to a gene: 8. Germline CDR1 WSHSY, CDR2 SAAADI. The CDR3 nucleotides are TGCGCCAGCAGTGGGGACGGGGGGGCCGGAGAGACCCAGTACTTC. Protein: CASSGDGGAGETQYF.

This chain uses TRBV5-1 with TRBJ2-3; 13 bases fit TRBD2. The CDR3 totals 16 residues. Germline V gives CDR1 SGHRS, CDR2 YFSETQ. V lost 4 bases to trimming and J lost 4 bases; unmatched junction nucleotides: 6. This CDR3 reads CASSGGLAGRADTQYF. Written as DNA, the CDR3 is TGCGCCAGCAGCGGGGGACTAGCGGGAAGGGCAGATACGCAGTATTTT.

The rearrangement links TRBV6-1 to TRBJ1-1; D gene ambiguous. Trimming removed 5 bases at V and 0 bases at J, with 7 bases between. Germline CDR1 MNHNS, CDR2 SASEGT. The CDR3 runs 13 residues. The CDR3 here is CASSPLMNTEAFF. In DNA form, the CDR3 reads TGTGCCAGCAGTCCCTTAATGAACACTGAAGCTTTCTTT.

The rearrangement uses TRBV6-1 and TRBJ2-3; 11 bases align to TRBD2. The CDR3 sequence is 16 residues long. Per the germline V gene, CDR1 is MNHNS and CDR2 is SASEGT. V trimming: 1 base; J trimming: 4 bases; junction bases outside the gene matches: 4. The chain's CDR3 is CASSEGLAGGSDTQYF. DNA for the CDR3: TGTGCCAGCAGTGAAGGTTTAGCGGGAGGGTCAGATACGCAGTATTTT.

The rearrangement uses TRBV19 and TRBJ1-1, with D possibly being TRBD1 (6 bases). V was clipped by 6 bases and J by 1 base, with 15 bases between them. The CDR3 consists of 15 residues. Germline CDR1 and CDR2: LNHDA and SQIVND (reference sequence). CDR3 loop: CASSTSGGRNTEAFF. The DNA for the CDR3 is TGTGCCAGTAGCACGTCCGGGGGGCGGAACACTGAAGCTTTCTTT.

The chain couples TRBV19 to TRBJ2-1; 7 nucleotides match TRBD1. The CDR3 sequence is 16 residues long. Unmatched junction bases numbered 11, after V lost 5 bases and J lost 4 bases. Per the germline V gene, CDR1 is LNHDA and CDR2 is SQIVND (reference sequence). CDR3 region: CASSPRQGPGYNEQFF. CDR3 DNA: TGTGCCAGTAGTCCCAGACAGGGCCCGGGGTACAATGAGCAGTTCTTC.

The chain recombines TRBV7-9 with TRBJ2-2; a weak D match, TRBD2 (5 bases). Germline V gene lookup returns CDR1 SEHNR and CDR2 FQNEAQ (reference sequence). CDR3 length: 16 residues. Trimming pared 4 bases from V and 1 base from J, leaving 13 bases between. CDR3 in amino acids: CASSSRLFLNTGELFF. The CDR3 DNA is TGTGCCAGCAGCTCAAGACTATTCCTGAACACCGGGGAGCTGTTTTTT. Looking up the rest from reference TRBV7-9 and TRBJ2-2 gives the full variable domain: DTGVSQNPRHKITKRGQNVTFRCDPISEHNRLYWYRQTLGQGPEFLTYFQNEAQLEKSRLLSDRFSAERPKGSFSTLEIQRTEQGDSAMYLCASSSRLFLNTGELFFGEGSRLTVL.

The gene calls are TRBV9 and TRBJ2-3; the match to TRBD2 covers 9 bases. Losses at the gene ends were 3 bases for V and 3 bases for J; bases not matched to a gene: 5. The CDR3 is 15 residues long. From germline, CDR1 is SGDLS and CDR2 YYNGEE. CDR3 residues: CASSDSGRGTDTQYF. The CDR3 nucleotides are TGTGCCAGCAGCGATAGCGGGAGAGGGACAGATACGCAGTATTTT.

This clone was found once. The CDR3 sequence: CATLRGPLSGELFF. The CDR3 DNA sequence: TGTGCGACCCTGAGGGGGCCCCTGTCCGGGGAGCTGTTTTTT. The chain joins TRBV7-2 to TRBJ2-2; 7 bases line up with TRBD1. The CDR3 length is 14 residues. Germline values: CDR1 SGHTA, CDR2 FQGNSA.

V is TRBV28 and J is TRBJ2-7; D uncertain. CDR3 size: 14 residues. Trimming removed 6 bases from V and 7 bases from J, with 19 bases in between. Germline assignment: CDR1 MDHEN and CDR2 SYDVKM. The CDR3 DNA follows: TGTGCCAGCAGGACAACAACCCCACTGGGTGAGCAGTACTTC. As protein: CASRTTTPLGEQYF.

A few counts support this clone. The CDR3 DNA is TGTGCCAGCAACGACAGGGAGGACTCACCCCTCCACTTT. Its translation is CASNDREDSPLHF. V usage is TRBV2 and J usage is TRBJ1-6; 7 bases agree with TRBD1. The germline gives CDR1 SNHLY, CDR2 FYNNEI. The J segment lost 10 bases and the V segment lost 7 bases, leaving 7 bases of the junction unmatched. The CDR3 consists of 13 residues.

The chain is built from TRBV28 and TRBJ2-7; 8 bases align to TRBD1. Unmatched junction bases numbered 10, after V lost 4 bases and J lost 2 bases. The CDR3 contains 16 residues. CDR1 is MDHEN and CDR2 is SYDVKM in the germline V gene. DNA of the CDR3: TGTGCCAGCAGTTCCCCCGGACAGGGTGCCCCCTACGAGCAGTACTTC. Translated, it gives CASSSPGQGAPYEQYF.

The V and J genes are TRBV11-2 and TRBJ2-1; the D is unclear. The CDR3 is 13 amino acids. Trimming left V 1 base short and J 4 bases short, with 5 bases between. Germline assignment: CDR1 SGHAT and CDR2 FQNNGV. Here the CDR3 DNA reads TGTGCCAGCAGCTTAGTCCGGTACAATGAGCAGTTCTTC. Its translation: CASSLVRYNEQFF.

This clone was observed a few times. V and J are TRBV5-3 and TRBJ2-7; D is perhaps TRBD2 (5 bases). TRBV5-3 is flagged as an ORF with uncertain function. The CDR3 runs to 15 residues. Trimming cost V 10 bases and J 3 bases, with 23 bases left between them. This chain's CDR3 is CAWGDKERALYEQYF. CDR3 nucleotide sequence: TGTGCCTGGGGTGATAAAGAGAGGGCCCTCTACGAGCAGTACTTC.